This entry lists 28 T cell receptor beta chains sequenced from one sample in a study of blood T cells in healthy people across ages. PCR was performed a second time for about 7 to 12 cycles using a sample-barcoded 5' primer and a J-beta primer mix. TCRdb reprocessed the 5' RACE reads with MiXCR, giving one entry per CDR3 protein. The table records around 1,500,000 distinct CDR3 sequences, approximately 40% of them present only once. Sequencing was performed on blood. The receptors here all came from a woman younger than 30 in good health.

This clonotype has just a few counts. The chain has TRBV7-2 and TRBJ2-3; 10 bases align to TRBD1. CDR1 and CDR2 from the germline V gene are SGHTA and FQGNSA. CDR3 length: 16 amino acids. Unmatched junction bases numbered 9, after V lost 5 bases and J lost 4 bases. The CDR3 sequence: CASSPWTGGMADTQYF. DNA of the CDR3: TGTGCCAGCAGCCCTTGGACAGGGGGGATGGCAGATACGCAGTATTTT. Drawing the rest from reference TRBV7-2 and TRBJ2-3, the complete variable domain is GAGVSQSPSNKVTEKGKDVELRCDPISGHTALYWYRQSLGQGLEFLIYFQGNSAPDKSGLPSDRFSAERTGGSVSTLTIQRTQQEDSAVYLCASSPWTGGMADTQYFGPGTRLTVL.

The chain recombines TRBV18 with TRBJ2-1; the match to TRBD2 covers 8 bases. This CDR3 has 17 amino acids. Unmatched junction bases numbered 14, after V lost 2 bases and J lost 8 bases. CDR1 is KGHSH, CDR2 LQKENI, per germline. CDR3 in DNA: TGTGCCAGCTCACCATCCTCGGCGGGAGGCCTAGGGGATGAGCAGTTCTTC. Amino acid sequence: CASSPSSAGGLGDEQFF.

V usage is TRBV6-4 and J usage is TRBJ2-3, with a weak D call TRBD2 (6 bases). Germline-derived CDR1 and CDR2 are MRHNA and SNTAGT. The V end lost 6 bases, the J end lost 11 bases, and 21 bases lay between the germline ends. The CDR3 covers 14 residues. DNA for the CDR3: TGTGCCAGCAGCCCCCTGCCGGGTCCCGGGGGGCAGTATTTT. Its translation is CASSPLPGPGGQYF.

This clonotype came up a few times. This chain links TRBV20-1 with TRBJ2-1; D perhaps matches TRBD2 (5 bases). The CDR3 runs to 12 residues. Germline V gives CDR1 DFQATT, CDR2 SNEGSKA (reference sequence). Trimming pared 6 bases from V and 11 bases from J, leaving 17 bases between. Written as DNA, the CDR3 is TGCAGTGCCCGGGAAGGGTTAGTCCAGCAGTTCTTC. Translation: CSAREGLVQQFF.

CDR3 nucleotide sequence: TGTGCCAGCTCCCAAAGAGACCAGACAGGACAAGAGACCCAGTACTTC. Translated: CASSQRDQTGQETQYF. This chain joins TRBV18 and TRBJ2-5; a weak D match, TRBD1 (6 bases). CDR1 is KGHSH, CDR2 LQKENI, per germline. V was clipped by 6 bases and J by 2 bases, with 19 bases between them. The CDR3 is 16 amino acids.

This chain joins TRBV20-1 and TRBJ2-7, with 10 nucleotides matching TRBD1. Per germline, CDR1 DFQATT and CDR2 SNEGSKA (reference sequence). The V and J ends lost 3 bases and 7 bases, in that order; junction bases with no gene match: 9. This CDR3 region has 14 residues. CDR3 sequence (DNA): TGCAGTGCTAGCGGGGAGACAGGGGGCGCAGAGCAGTACTTC. Translated: CSASGETGGAEQYF.

This clonotype was observed once. V usage is TRBV3-1 and J usage is TRBJ2-7, with D hard to call. Germline CDR1 LGHDT, CDR2 YNNKEL (reference sequence). Trimming removed 4 bases from V and 2 bases from J, with 12 bases in between. This CDR3 comprises 14 residues. In nucleotides, the CDR3 is TGTGCCAGCAGCCCCCTTTTGGGAACCTACGAGCAGTACTTC. Protein: CASSPLLGTYEQYF.

The V gene is TRBV7-2, the J gene TRBJ2-1; D is unclear. Germline assignment: CDR1 SGHTA and CDR2 FQGNSA. Trimming took off 6 bases at V and 0 bases at J, with 12 bases between the two ends. CDR3 length: 15 amino acids. The CDR3: CASSSKRASYNEQFF. DNA for the CDR3: TGTGCCAGCAGTTCCAAACGGGCCTCCTACAATGAGCAGTTCTTC.

This clonotype was counted many times. The V gene is TRBV7-2, the J gene TRBJ2-7; D is undetermined. The V gene lost 3 bases and the J gene lost 0 bases, with 9 bases spanning the gap. In germline, CDR1 is SGHTA, CDR2 FQGNSA. The CDR3 sequence is 14 residues long. The CDR3 region is CASSLTTVSYEQYF. CDR3 coding DNA: TGTGCCAGCAGCTTGACCACCGTCTCCTACGAGCAGTACTTC.

The chain links TRBV2 to TRBJ2-1, with 7 nucleotides matching TRBD1. J lost 4 bases, V lost 3 bases, and 18 bases had no gene match. The CDR3 contains 19 residues. From germline, CDR1 is SNHLY and CDR2 FYNNEI. This CDR3 is CASSDAGRQGTEKYNEQFF. The CDR3 DNA sequence: TGTGCCAGCAGTGACGCTGGCCGGCAAGGGACAGAAAAATACAATGAGCAGTTCTTC.

This clonotype was counted between two and nine times. The chain carries TRBV4-1 and TRBJ1-1; D is perhaps TRBD1 (5 bases). The germline V gene has CDR1 MGHRA and CDR2 YSYEKL. CDR3 length: 15 amino acids. The ends were cut back, 0 bases at V and 2 bases at J, with 10 bases in the middle. This CDR3 reads CASSQDPTVNTEAFF. The CDR3 DNA follows: TGCGCCAGCAGCCAAGATCCGACAGTCAACACTGAAGCTTTCTTT.

Comment on this clonotype: One end of the junction is discordant with germline, which a read error may explain. For the CDR3, the DNA is TGCAGTGCTAGCGGGACGGATACAGATACGCAGTGTTTT. Translation gives CSASGTDTDTQCF. This chain connects TRBV20-1 to TRBJ2-3; D is perhaps TRBD1 or TRBD2 (5 bases each). Germline CDR1 DFQATT, CDR2 SNEGSKA (reference sequence). This CDR3 spans 13 amino acids.

This clonotype was counted many times. V and J are TRBV25-1 and TRBJ2-1, with a possible D match to TRBD1 (6 bases). Per the germline V gene, CDR1 is MGHDK and CDR2 is SYGVNS. V lost 7 bases and J lost 4, with 11 bases in between. This CDR3 has 13 residues. CDR3 sequence reads: CASTGQPYNEQFF. CDR3 nucleotide sequence: TGTGCCAGCACGGGACAACCATACAATGAGCAGTTCTTC.

V and J are TRBV5-1 and TRBJ1-1; TRBD1 is a possible D gene (5 bases). Germline lookup yields CDR1 SGHRS and CDR2 YFSETQ. The ends were cut back, 4 bases at V and 0 bases at J, with 19 bases in the middle. The CDR3 length is 17 residues. The CDR3 bases are TGCGCCAGCAGCCCATCCGCCGGGGCAGGGATGAACACTGAAGCTTTCTTT. Translation: CASSPSAGAGMNTEAFF.

The chain employs TRBV30 and TRBJ2-3, with TRBD2 identical over 15 bases. Germline lookup yields CDR1 GTSNPN and CDR2 SVGIG (reference sequence). V shed 5 bases, J shed 0 bases, and the junction held 15 bases outside the gene matches. The CDR3 is 20 residues long. The CDR3 protein is CAWDLGVFGLAGGSTDTQYF. In nucleotides, the CDR3 is TGTGCCTGGGATTTGGGGGTCTTTGGACTAGCGGGGGGGAGCACAGATACGCAGTATTTT.

The chain employs TRBV6-1 and TRBJ1-2; D call uncertain. V lost 1 base, J lost 4 bases, and 10 bases lay in between. There are 14 residues in the CDR3. CDR1 MNHNS and CDR2 SASEGT come from the germline V gene. Here the CDR3 reads CASSEGTLIYGYTF. The CDR3 nucleotides are TGTGCCAGCAGTGAAGGTACCCTAATCTATGGCTACACCTTC.

This clonotype has just a few counts. This rearrangement joins TRBV6-5 to TRBJ2-3, with D perhaps given as TRBD1 or TRBD2 (6 bases each). This CDR3 has 19 amino acids. Trimming removed 3 bases at V and 0 bases at J, with 22 bases between. CDR1 is MNHEY and CDR2 is SVGAGI in the germline V gene. As DNA, the CDR3 is TGTGCCAGCAGTTATCGGGGGCGACACAATCCAGCAAGCACAGATACGCAGTATTTT. It encodes CASSYRGRHNPASTDTQYF.

This clonotype showed up just once. The chain employs TRBV5-6 and TRBJ2-7; D gene uncertain. CDR3 length equals 14 residues. CDR1 and CDR2 (germline): SGHDT, YYEEEE. V gave up 4 bases and J gave up 3 bases, with 14 bases separating them. CDR3 loop: CASSPVGDLYEQYF. Written as DNA, the CDR3 is TGTGCCAGCAGCCCCGTTGGAGACCTCTACGAGCAGTACTTC.

This clonotype was found a few times. V is TRBV20-1 and J is TRBJ2-3; possible D gene TRBD2, 5 bases. There are 15 residues in the CDR3. CDR1 is DFQATT and CDR2 is SNEGSKA in the germline V gene (reference sequence). V was pared by 6 bases and J by 12 bases, with 28 bases between. The DNA for the CDR3 is TGCAGTGCGTCCCCCCCCTCGGGGAGACAAGAGACCCAGTATTTT. As protein: CSASPPSGRQETQYF.

This clonotype was counted only a few times. The chain joins TRBV20-1 to TRBJ2-5; the D gene is possibly TRBD2 (6 bases). CDR3 size: 14 residues. In germline, CDR1 is DFQATT, CDR2 SNEGSKA (reference sequence). V lost 6 bases to trimming and J lost 2 bases, with 16 bases between them. CDR3 DNA sequence: TGCAGTGCCCCGATAGGACTATTACAAGAGACCCAGTACTTC. This translates into CSAPIGLLQETQYF.

The chain links TRBV19 to TRBJ1-1; 7 bases are a match to TRBD1. Trimming cost V 10 bases and J 2 bases; bases outside gene matches: 7. The CDR3 covers 13 residues. CDR1 and CDR2 (germline): LNHDA, SQIVND (reference sequence). This CDR3 reads CATHRGPNTEAFF. The CDR3 nucleotides are TGTGCCACCCACAGGGGCCCAAACACTGAAGCTTTCTTT.

This clonotype was seen only once. The chain has TRBV2 and TRBJ2-3, with unresolved D. Trimming cost V 2 bases and J 4 bases, with 4 bases left between them. The CDR3 length is 12 residues. In germline, CDR1 is SNHLY, CDR2 FYNNEI. DNA of the CDR3: TGTGCCAGCAGTGAAAACCCAGATACGCAGTATTTT. Its translation: CASSENPDTQYF.

This chain connects TRBV18 to TRBJ2-3; 9 bases line up with TRBD2. CDR3 length equals 17 residues. V lost 1 base to trimming and J lost 0 bases; unmatched junction nucleotides: 5. Germline loops: CDR1 KGHSH, CDR2 LQKENI. CDR3 amino acids: CASSPLALAGSTDTQYF. For the CDR3, the DNA is TGTGCCAGCTCACCACTTGCACTAGCGGGCAGCACAGATACGCAGTATTTT.

This clonotype turned up a few times. The chain recombines TRBV4-1 with TRBJ2-2; a possible D gene is TRBD2 (7 bases). CDR1 MGHRA and CDR2 YSYEKL come from the germline V gene. The CDR3 extends over 16 amino acids. Trimming took off 4 bases at V and 4 bases at J, with 16 bases between the two ends. The CDR3 loop reads CASSPLGGLGTGELFF. CDR3 coding DNA: TGCGCCAGCAGCCCTCTCGGGGGGCTCGGCACCGGGGAGCTGTTTTTT.

The chain couples TRBV4-2 to TRBJ1-1, with a possible D match to TRBD1 (5 bases). The CDR3 covers 16 residues. The V gene's germline CDR1 is LGHNA and CDR2 YNFKEQ. Trimming removed 1 base from V and 3 bases from J, with 15 bases in between. The CDR3 nucleotides are TGTGCCAGCAGCCAAGGTCAGGGATCTCCCGACACTGAAGCTTTCTTT. Protein product: CASSQGQGSPDTEAFF.

Concerning this clonotype itself: The germline gene is not matched at one end of the junction; a read error may be the cause. The chain couples TRBV6-1 to TRBJ2-6, with TRBD1 identical over 10 bases. The CDR3 sequence is 15 residues long. Germline V gives CDR1 MNHNS, CDR2 SASEGT. The CDR3 reads CASSGQGAGTNVLTF. CDR3 in DNA: TGTGCCAGCAGTGGACAGGGGGCTGGGACCAACGTCCTGACTTTC.

The chain uses TRBV20-1 and TRBJ2-7, with D possibly matching TRBD1 (6 bases). Trimming took 5 bases from V and 6 from J, leaving 17 bases between them. The CDR3 consists of 13 residues. In germline, CDR1 is DFQATT, CDR2 SNEGSKA (reference sequence). DNA for the CDR3: TGCAGTGCTCCAAGGGGTGCAGGGGCCGAGCAGTACTTC. Protein sequence: CSAPRGAGAEQYF.

The rearrangement joins TRBV30 to TRBJ2-2; 7 bases match TRBD1. The V and J ends lost 7 bases and 6 bases, in that order; junction bases with no gene match: 11. CDR1 is GTSNPN and CDR2 is SVGIG in the germline V gene (reference sequence). The CDR3 loop spans 14 amino acids. The CDR3 DNA reads TGTGCCTTCAAGGGGGCGCAGGCGTCCGGGGAGCTGTTTTTT. Protein product: CAFKGAQASGELFF.